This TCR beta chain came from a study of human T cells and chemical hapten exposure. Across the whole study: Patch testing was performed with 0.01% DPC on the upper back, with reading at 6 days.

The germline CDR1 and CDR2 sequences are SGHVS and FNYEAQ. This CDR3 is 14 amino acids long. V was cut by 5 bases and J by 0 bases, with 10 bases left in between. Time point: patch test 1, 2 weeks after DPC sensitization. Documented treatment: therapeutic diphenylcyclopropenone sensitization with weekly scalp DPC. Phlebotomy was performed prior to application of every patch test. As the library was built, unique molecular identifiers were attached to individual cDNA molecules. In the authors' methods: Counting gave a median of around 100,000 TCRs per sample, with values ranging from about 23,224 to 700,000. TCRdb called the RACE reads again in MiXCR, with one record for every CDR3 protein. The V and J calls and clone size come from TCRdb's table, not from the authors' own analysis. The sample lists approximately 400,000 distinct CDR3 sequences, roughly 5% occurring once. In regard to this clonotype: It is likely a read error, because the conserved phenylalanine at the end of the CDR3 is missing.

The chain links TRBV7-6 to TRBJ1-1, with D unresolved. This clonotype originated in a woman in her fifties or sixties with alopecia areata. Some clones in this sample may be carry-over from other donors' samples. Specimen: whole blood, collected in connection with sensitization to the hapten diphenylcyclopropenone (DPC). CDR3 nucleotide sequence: TGTGCCAGCAGCCCGGACGGCCTGAACACTGAAGCTTTCTCT. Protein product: CASSPDGLNTEAFS.